Described below is a single T cell receptor (beta chain) sequence and its context. What it binds is unknown. The data belong to a study of CXCR3-negative and CXCR3-positive naive CD8 T cells. On the study more broadly: The study obtained approximately 130 million TRB reads, about 1.5 +/- 0.3 million per library.

In germline, CDR1 is DFQATT, CDR2 SNEGSKA (reference sequence). This CDR3 is built from 14 residues. Via 5' RACE with UMI labels, TRB cDNA libraries were prepared. From the 5' RACE reads, TCRdb lists one entry per CDR3 protein and no DNA. This sample contains about 57,000 distinct CDR3 sequences. Study-level findings and limits: Naive subsets showed comparable surface CD5, and TCR interaction strength was also inferred from TRB CDR3 physicochemistry. Diversity was high in both naive subsets and much lower in memory cells. Compared with CXCR3-negative naive cells, CXCR3-positive naive cells showed more hydrophobic TRB CDR3s.

The chain is built from TRBV20-1 and TRBJ1-1; TCRdb's D call of TRBD1 is untestable without DNA. This sequence was found in a human donor in good health. Some clones in this sample may be carry-over from other donors' samples. The sample comprised naive CXCR3+ CD8+ T cells from blood. This sample's subset: CD45RO-CCR7+CD27+CD95- naive CD8+ T cells expressing CXCR3 (TNR3+). The CDR3 sequence is CSARDNRGNTEAFF.